The entry below describes one T cell receptor beta chain. Its specificity is unknown. This specimen comes from a study of beta chain features in type 1 diabetes. Study-wide background: Sorted cell examination encompassed approximately 110 million cells across all samples. Study-level points and caveats: In every one of the four CD4+ subsets, TCRB CDR3s were moderately but significantly shorter in Type 1 diabetes patients.

The sequenced template was cDNA made from the entire isolated RNA. The method was immunoSEQ multiplex PCR; TCRdb's version includes in-frame clones alone and lacks a portion of them. The table records around 280,000 clones, about 15% of them present only once. The CDR3 sequence is 15 residues long. V lost 1 base and J lost 0, with 4 bases in between. Germline assignment: CDR1 SGHTA and CDR2 FQGNSA. One heparinised blood draw averaging around 100 mL was given by each donor. Sequenced material: naive CD4+ T cells from blood. The genes are TRBV7-2 and TRBJ2-6; D gene ambiguous. The sequence was obtained from a man between 18 and 35 years old with type 1 diabetes. Here the CDR3 DNA reads TGTGCCAGCAGCTTAGAGAGCTCTGGGGCCAACGTCCTGACTTTC. Protein: CASSLESSGANVLTF.